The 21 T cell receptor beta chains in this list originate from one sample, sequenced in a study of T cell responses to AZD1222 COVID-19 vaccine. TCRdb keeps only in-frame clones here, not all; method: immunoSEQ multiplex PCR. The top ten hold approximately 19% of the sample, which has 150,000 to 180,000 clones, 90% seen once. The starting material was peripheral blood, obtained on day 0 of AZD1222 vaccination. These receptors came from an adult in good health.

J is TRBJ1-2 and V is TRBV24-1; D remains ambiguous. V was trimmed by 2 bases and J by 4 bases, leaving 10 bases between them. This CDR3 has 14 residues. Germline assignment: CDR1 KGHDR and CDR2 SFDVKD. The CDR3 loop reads CATSDSRSTYGYTF. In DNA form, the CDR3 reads TGTGCCACCAGTGATTCGAGGTCCACCTATGGCTACACCTTC.

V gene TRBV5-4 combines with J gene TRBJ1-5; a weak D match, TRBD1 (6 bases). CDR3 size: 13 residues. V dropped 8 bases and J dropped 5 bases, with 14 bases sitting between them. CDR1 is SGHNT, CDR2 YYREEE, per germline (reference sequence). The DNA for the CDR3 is TGTGCCAGAATCACAGGGAGGGATCAGCCCCAGCATTTT. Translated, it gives CARITGRDQPQHF. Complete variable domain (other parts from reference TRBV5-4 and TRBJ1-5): ETGVTQSPTHLIKTRGQQVTLRCSSQSGHNTVSWYQQALGQGPQFIFQYYREEENGRGNFPPRFSGLQFPNYSSELNVNALELDDSALYLCARITGRDQPQHFGDGTRLSIL.

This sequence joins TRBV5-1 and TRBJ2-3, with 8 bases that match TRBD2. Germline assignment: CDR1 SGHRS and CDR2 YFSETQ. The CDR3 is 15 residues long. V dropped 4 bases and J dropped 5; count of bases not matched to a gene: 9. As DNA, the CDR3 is TGCGCCAGCAGCCCTGGGGTTGCGGGAGGAGATACGCAGTATTTT. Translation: CASSPGVAGGDTQYF.

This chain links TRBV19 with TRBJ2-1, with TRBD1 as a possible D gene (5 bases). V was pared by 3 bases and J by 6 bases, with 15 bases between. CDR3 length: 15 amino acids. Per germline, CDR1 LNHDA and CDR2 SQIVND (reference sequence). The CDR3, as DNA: TGTGCCAGTAGTATCCTTACCCAGGGAAGCAATGAGCAGTTCTTC. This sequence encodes CASSILTQGSNEQFF.

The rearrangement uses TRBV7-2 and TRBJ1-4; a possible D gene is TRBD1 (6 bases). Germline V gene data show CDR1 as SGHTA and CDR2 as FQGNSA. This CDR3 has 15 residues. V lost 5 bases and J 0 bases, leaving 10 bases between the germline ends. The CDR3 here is CASSRTATTNEKLFF. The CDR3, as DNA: TGTGCCAGCAGCCGGACAGCTACAACTAATGAAAAACTGTTTTTT.

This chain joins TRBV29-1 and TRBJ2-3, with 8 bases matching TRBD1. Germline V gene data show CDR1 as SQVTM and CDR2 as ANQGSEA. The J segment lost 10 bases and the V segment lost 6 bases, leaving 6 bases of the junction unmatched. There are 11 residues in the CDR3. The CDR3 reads CSVEDREPQYF. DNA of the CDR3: TGCAGCGTGGAGGACAGGGAGCCGCAGTATTTT.

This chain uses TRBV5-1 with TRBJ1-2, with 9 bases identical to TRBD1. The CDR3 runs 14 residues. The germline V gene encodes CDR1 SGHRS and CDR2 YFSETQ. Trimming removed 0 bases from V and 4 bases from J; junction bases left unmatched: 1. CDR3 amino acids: CASSLGTGAYGYTF. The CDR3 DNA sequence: TGCGCCAGCAGCTTGGGGACAGGGGCCTATGGCTACACCTTC.

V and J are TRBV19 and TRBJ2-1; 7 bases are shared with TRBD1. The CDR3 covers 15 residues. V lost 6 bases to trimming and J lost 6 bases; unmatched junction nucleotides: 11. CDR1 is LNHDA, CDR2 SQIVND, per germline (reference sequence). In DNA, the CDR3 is TGTGCCAGTAGCCATGGACAGGCTTCAGGCAATGAGCAGTTCTTC. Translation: CASSHGQASGNEQFF.

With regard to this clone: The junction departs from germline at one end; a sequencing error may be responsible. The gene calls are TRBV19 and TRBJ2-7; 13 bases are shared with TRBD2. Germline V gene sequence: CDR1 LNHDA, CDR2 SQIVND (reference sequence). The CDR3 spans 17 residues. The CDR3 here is CASSRGTTSGRAYEQYF. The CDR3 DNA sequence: TGTGCCAGTAGTAGAGGGACCACTAGCGGGAGGGCCTATGAGCAGTACTTC.

The CDR3 reads CSVGTLDTEAFF. For the CDR3, the DNA is TGCAGCGTTGGGACCCTAGACACTGAAGCTTTCTTT. The V gene is TRBV29-1, the J gene TRBJ1-1; D is unclear. CDR3 length equals 12 residues. Germline V gene data show CDR1 as SQVTM and CDR2 as ANQGSEA. Trimming left V 4 bases short and J 3 bases short, with 9 bases between.

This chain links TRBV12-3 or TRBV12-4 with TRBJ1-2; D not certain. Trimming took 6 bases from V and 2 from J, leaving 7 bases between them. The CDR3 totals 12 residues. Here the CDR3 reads CASSGANYGYTF. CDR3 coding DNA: TGTGCCAGCAGCGGCGCCAACTATGGCTACACCTTC.

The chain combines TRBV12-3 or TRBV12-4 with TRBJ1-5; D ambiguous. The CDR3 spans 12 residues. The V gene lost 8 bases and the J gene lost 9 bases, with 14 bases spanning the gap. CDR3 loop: CASSIPAGPQHF. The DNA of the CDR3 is TGTGCCAGCTCCATCCCGGCGGGGCCCCAGCATTTT.

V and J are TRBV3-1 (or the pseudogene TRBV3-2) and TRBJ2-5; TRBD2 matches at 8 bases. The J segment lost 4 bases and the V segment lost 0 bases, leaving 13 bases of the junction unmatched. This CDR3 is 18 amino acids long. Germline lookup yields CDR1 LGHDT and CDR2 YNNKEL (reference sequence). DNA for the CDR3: TGTGCCAGCAGCCAAGATCGGAATAAGCGGGGGCCCTCAGAGACCCAGTACTTC. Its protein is CASSQDRNKRGPSETQYF.

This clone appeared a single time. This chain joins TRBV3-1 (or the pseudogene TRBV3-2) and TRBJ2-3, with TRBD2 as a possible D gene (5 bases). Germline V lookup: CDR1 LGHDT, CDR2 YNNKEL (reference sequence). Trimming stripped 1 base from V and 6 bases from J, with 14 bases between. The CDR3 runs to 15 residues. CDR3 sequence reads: CASSQVGVGVDTQYF. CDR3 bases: TGTGCCAGCAGCCAAGTTGGGGTGGGAGTGGATACGCAGTATTTT.

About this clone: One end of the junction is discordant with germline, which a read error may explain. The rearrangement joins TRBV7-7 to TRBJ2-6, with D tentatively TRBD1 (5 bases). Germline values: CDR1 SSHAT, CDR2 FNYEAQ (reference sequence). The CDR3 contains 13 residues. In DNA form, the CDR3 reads TGTGCTAGCAGGGAAGCTGGGGCCAACGTCCTGACTTTC. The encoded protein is CASREAGANVLTF.

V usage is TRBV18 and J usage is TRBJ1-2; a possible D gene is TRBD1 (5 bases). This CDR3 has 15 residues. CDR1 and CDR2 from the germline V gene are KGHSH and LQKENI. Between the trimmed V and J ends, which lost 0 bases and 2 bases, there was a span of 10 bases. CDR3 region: CASSPPGTGNYGYTF. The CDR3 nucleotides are TGTGCCAGCTCACCACCCGGGACTGGAAACTATGGCTACACCTTC.

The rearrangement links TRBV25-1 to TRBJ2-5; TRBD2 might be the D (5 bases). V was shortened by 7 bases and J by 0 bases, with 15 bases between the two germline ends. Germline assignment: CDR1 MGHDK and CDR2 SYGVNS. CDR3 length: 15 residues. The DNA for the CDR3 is TGTGCCAGCACCCCGAGAGGGCATTACCAAGAGACCCAGTACTTC. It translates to CASTPRGHYQETQYF.

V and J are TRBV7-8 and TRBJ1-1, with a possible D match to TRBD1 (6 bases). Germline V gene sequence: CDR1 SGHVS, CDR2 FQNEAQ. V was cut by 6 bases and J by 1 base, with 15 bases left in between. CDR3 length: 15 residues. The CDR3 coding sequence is TGTGCCAGCAGAAATGGGGGCCTACAGAACACTGAAGCTTTCTTT. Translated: CASRNGGLQNTEAFF.

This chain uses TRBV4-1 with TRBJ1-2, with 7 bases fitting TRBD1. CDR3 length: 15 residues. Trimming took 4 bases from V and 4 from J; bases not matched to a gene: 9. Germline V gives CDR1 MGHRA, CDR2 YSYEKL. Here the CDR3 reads CASSPPLDRLYGYTF. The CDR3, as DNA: TGCGCCAGCAGCCCCCCTCTGGACAGGCTCTATGGCTACACCTTC.

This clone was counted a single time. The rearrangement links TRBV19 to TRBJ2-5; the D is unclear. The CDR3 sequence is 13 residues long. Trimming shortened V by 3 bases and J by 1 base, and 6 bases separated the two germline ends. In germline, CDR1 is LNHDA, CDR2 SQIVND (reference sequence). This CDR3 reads CASSMYSQETQYF. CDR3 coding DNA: TGTGCCAGTAGTATGTACAGCCAAGAGACCCAGTACTTC.

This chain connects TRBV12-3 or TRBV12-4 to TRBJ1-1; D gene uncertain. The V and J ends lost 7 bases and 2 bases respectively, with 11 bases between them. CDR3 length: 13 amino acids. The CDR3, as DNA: TGTGCCAGCACCCCCGGGAGAAACACTGAAGCTTTCTTT. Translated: CASTPGRNTEAFF.